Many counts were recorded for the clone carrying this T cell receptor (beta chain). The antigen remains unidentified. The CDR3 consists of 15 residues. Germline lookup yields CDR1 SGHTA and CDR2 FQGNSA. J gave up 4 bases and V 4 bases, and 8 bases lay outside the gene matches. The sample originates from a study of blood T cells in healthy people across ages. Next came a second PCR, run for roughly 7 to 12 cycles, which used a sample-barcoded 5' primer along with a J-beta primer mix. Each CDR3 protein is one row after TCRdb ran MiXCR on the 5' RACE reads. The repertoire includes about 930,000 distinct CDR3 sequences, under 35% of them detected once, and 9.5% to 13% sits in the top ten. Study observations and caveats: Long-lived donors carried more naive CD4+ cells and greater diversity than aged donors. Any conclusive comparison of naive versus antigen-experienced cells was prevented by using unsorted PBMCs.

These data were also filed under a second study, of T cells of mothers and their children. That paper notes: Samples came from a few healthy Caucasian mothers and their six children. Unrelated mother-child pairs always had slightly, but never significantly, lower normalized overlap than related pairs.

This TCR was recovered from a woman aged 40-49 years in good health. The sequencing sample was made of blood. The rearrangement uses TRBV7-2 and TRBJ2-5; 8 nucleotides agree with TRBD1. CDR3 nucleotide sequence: TGTGCCAGCAGCTCAACAGGGGGAAGTGGAGAGACCCAGTACTTC. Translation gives CASSSTGGSGETQYF.